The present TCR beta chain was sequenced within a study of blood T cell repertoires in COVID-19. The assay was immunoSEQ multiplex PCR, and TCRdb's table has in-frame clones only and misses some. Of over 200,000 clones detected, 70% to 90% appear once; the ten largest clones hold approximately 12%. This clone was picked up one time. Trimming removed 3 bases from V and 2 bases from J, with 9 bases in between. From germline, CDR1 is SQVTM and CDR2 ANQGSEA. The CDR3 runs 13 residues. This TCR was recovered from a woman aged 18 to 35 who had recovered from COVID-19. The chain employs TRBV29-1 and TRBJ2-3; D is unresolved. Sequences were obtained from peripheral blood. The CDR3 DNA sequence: TGCAGCGTTGATATACAGCTCACAGATACGCAGTATTTT. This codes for CSVDIQLTDTQYF.